The TCR beta chain under discussion was sequenced for a study of cytomegalovirus exposure and HLA in healthy donors. The study ran its PCR with 60 Vbeta and 13 Jbeta primers. Some clones are missing from TCRdb's copy, which holds only in-frame ones; the method was immunoSEQ multiplex PCR. The sample has some 44,000 clones; about nine tenths are singletons. Study conclusions and caveats: Data from an earlier analysis indicated that most TCR beta V segments were productive either about 87% or about 30% of the time. Reportedly, TCR beta sequences accurately predicted HLA-A and HLA-B alleles in most subjects. A later analysis reportedly found that, within productive TCRs, an Asian-associated ancestry cluster had fewer N-insertions than the mean observed across the roughly 630 donors.

The donors comprised healthy bone marrow donors. Points on this clone: Its antigen is currently unknown.

The sequenced sample was PBMCs. The receptor comes from a woman in her thirties or forties in good health and CMV-seropositive.

CDR3 sequence (DNA): TGTGCCAGCACCCACGGACAGGGTCCCTTCTCCTACAATGAGCAGTTCTTC. Amino acid sequence: CASTHGQGPFSYNEQFF. The gene calls are TRBV27 and TRBJ2-1; 8 bases are a match to TRBD1. Germline loops: CDR1 MNHEY, CDR2 SMNVEV (reference sequence). This CDR3 spans 17 amino acids. V trimming: 7 bases; J trimming: 0 bases; junction bases outside the gene matches: 11.